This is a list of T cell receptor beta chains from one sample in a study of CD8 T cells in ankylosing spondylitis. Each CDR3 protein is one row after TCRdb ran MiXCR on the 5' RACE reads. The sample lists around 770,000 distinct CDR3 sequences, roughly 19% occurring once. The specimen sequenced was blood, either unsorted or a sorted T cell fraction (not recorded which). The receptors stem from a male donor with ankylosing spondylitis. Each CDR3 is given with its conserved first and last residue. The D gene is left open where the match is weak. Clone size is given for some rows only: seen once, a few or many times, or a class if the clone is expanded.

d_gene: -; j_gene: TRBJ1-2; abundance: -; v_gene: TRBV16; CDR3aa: CASSQSSGAGYTF; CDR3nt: TGTGCCAGCAGCCAATCCTCAGGGGCTGGCTACACCTTC
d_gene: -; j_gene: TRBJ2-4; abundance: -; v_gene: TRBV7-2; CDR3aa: CASSPDRKNIQYF; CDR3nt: TGTGCCAGCAGCCCTGACAGGAAAAACATTCAGTACTTC
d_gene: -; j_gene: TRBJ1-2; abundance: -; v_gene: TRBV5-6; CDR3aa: CASSLPATYGYTF; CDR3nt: TGTGCCAGCAGCTTGCCAGCTACCTATGGCTACACCTTC
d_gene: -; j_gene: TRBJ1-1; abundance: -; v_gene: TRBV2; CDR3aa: CASEPQMNTEAFF; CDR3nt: TGTGCCAGCGAGCCCCAGATGAACACTGAAGCTTTCTTT
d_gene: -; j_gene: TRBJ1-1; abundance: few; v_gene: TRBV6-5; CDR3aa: CASSYGGELESTEAFF; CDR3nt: TGTGCCAGCAGCTACGGGGGGGAGTTAGAGTCCACTGAAGCTTTCTTT
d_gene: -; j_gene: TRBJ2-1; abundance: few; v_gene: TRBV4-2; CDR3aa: CASSQVVISPDEQFF; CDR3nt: TGTGCCAGCAGCCAAGTAGTAATCTCCCCCGATGAGCAGTTCTTC
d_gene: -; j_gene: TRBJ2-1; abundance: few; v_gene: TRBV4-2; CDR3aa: CASSQTDSNEQFF; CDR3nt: TGTGCCAGCAGCCAAACGGACAGCAATGAGCAGTTCTTC
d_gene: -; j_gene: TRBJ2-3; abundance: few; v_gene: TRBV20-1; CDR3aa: CSAAFSTDTQYF; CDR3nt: TGCAGTGCCGCCTTTAGCACAGATACGCAGTATTTT
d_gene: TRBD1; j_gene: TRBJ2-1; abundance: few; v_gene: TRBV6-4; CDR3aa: CASSVGTGDYNEQFF; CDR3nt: TGTGCCAGCAGTGTCGGGACAGGGGACTACAATGAGCAGTTCTTC
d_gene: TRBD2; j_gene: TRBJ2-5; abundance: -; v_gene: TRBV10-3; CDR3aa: CAISDLLAGLEETQYF; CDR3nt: TGTGCCATCTCTGATTTACTAGCGGGGCTCGAAGAGACCCAGTACTTC
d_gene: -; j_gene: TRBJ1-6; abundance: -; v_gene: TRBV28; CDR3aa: CASSLLRNNSPLHF; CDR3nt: TGTGCCAGCAGTCTACTCAGAAATAATTCACCCCTCCACTTT
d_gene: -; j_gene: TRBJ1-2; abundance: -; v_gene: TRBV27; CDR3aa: CASSLRSGVDGYTF; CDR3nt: TGTGCCAGCAGTTTAAGAAGTGGGGTGGATGGCTACACCTTC
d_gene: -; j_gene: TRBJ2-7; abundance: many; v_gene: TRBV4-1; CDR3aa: CASSPTPTGLTYEQYF; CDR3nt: TGCGCCAGCAGCCCGACCCCGACAGGTTTAACCTACGAGCAGTACTTC
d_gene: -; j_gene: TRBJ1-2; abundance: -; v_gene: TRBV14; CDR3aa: CASSQTVNYGYTF; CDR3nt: TGTGCCAGCAGCCAGACAGTTAACTATGGCTACACCTTC
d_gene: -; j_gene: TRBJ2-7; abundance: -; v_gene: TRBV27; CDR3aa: CASSWWQGPSRGEQYF; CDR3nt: TGTGCCAGCAGCTGGTGGCAGGGGCCGTCCAGGGGAGAGCAGTACTTC
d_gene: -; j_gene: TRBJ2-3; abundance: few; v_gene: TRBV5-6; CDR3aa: CASSLPRQTTDTQYF; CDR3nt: TGTGCCAGCAGCTTGCCCCGACAGACCACAGATACGCAGTATTTT
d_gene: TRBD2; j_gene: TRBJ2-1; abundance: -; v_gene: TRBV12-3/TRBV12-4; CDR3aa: CASGGLAAHNEQFF; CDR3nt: TGTGCCAGCGGTGGACTAGCGGCCCACAATGAGCAGTTCTTC
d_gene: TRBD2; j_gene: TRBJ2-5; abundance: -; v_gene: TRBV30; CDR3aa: CAWSTGLAGETQYF; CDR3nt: TGTGCCTGGAGCACCGGACTAGCCGGAGAGACCCAGTACTTC
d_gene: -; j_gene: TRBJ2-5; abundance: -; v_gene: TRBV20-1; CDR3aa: CSASNGPQETQYF; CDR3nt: TGCAGTGCTAGTAATGGACCTCAAGAGACCCAGTACTTC
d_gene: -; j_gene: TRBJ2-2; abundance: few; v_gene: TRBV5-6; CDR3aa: CASSLDLKGELFF; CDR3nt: TGTGCCAGCAGCTTGGATCTGAAGGGGGAGCTGTTTTTT
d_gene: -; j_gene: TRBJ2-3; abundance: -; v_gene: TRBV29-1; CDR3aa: CSAPVGSWPPTTDTQYF; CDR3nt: TGCAGCGCCCCCGTGGGTAGTTGGCCGCCTACCACAGATACGCAGTATTTT
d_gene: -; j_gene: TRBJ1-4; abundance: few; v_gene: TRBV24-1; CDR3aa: CATSETGVELFF; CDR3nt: TGTGCCACCAGTGAAACTGGAGTCGAACTGTTTTTT
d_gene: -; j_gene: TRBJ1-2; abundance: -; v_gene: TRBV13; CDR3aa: CASSPHGGYGYTF; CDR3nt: TGTGCCAGCAGCCCGCATGGAGGCTATGGCTACACCTTC
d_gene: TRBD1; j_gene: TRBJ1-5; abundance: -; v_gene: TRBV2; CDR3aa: CASKGGVRVGNQPQHF; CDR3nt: TGTGCCAGCAAAGGGGGCGTCAGGGTAGGCAATCAGCCCCAGCATTTT
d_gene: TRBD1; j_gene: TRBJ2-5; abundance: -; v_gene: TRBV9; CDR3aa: CASNPGGARETQYF; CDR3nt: TGTGCCAGCAACCCAGGGGGCGCCCGGGAGACCCAGTACTTC
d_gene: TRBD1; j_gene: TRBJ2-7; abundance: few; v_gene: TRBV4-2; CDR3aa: CASSQVGGQGNLDYEQYF; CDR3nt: TGTGCCAGCAGCCAAGTGGGGGGACAGGGGAACCTCGACTACGAGCAGTACTTC
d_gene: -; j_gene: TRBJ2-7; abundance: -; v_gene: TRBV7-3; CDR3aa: CASSLLAGLEQYF; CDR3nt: TGTGCCAGCAGCTTACTGGCGGGGCTCGAGCAGTACTTC
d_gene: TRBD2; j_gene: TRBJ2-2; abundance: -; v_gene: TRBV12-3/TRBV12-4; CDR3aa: CASRSGLAGGNTGELFF; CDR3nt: TGTGCCAGCAGATCTGGACTAGCGGGGGGTAACACCGGGGAGCTGTTTTTT
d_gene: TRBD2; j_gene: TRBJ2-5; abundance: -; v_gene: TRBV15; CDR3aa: CATSRAGGQETQYF; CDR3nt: TGTGCCACCAGCAGAGCGGGAGGGCAAGAGACCCAGTACTTC
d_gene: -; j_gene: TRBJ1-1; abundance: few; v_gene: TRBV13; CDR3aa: CASSLHGGTNTEAFF; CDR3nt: TGTGCCAGCAGCTTACACGGCGGTACGAACACTGAAGCTTTCTTT
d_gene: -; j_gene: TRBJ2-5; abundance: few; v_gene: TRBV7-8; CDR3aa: CASSLETASSKETQYF; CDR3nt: TGTGCCAGCAGCTTAGAGACAGCTAGCAGCAAAGAGACCCAGTACTTC
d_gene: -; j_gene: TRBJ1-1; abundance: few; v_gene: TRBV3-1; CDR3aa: CASSPRTVEAFF; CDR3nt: TGTGCCAGCAGCCCCAGGACGGTTGAAGCTTTCTTT
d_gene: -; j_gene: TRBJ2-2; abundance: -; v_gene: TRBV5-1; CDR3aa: CASSFNGYTGELFF; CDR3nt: TGCGCCAGCAGCTTTAACGGGTACACCGGGGAGCTGTTTTTT
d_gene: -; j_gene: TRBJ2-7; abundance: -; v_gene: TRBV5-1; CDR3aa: CASSLAGDVSYEQYF; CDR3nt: TGCGCCAGCAGCTTGGCCGGGGACGTTTCCTACGAGCAGTACTTC
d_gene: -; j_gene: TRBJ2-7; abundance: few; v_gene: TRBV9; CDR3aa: CASSARPTYEQYF; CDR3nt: TGTGCCAGCAGCGCCAGGCCAACCTACGAGCAGTACTTC
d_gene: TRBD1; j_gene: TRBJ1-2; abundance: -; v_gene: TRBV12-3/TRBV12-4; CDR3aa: CASSIPQGQRIYGYTF; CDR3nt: TGTGCCAGCAGTATACCCCAGGGACAGAGGATTTATGGCTACACCTTC
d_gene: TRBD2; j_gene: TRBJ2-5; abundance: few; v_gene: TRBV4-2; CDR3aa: CASMTSGDIQETQYF; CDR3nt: TGTGCCAGCATGACTAGCGGAGACATACAAGAGACCCAGTACTTC
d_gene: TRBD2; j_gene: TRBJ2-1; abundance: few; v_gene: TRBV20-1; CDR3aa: CSARALFSGTYNEQFF; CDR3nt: TGCAGTGCTAGAGCCTTATTTAGCGGGACCTACAATGAGCAGTTCTTC
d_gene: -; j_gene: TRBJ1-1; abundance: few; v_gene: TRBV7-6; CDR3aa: CASSLGILGTEAFF; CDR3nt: TGTGCCAGCAGCTTAGGGATTTTAGGCACTGAAGCTTTCTTT
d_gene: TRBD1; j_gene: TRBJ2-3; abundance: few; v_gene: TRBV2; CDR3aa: CASWKTGGTDTQYF; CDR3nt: TGTGCCAGCTGGAAGACAGGGGGCACAGATACGCAGTATTTT
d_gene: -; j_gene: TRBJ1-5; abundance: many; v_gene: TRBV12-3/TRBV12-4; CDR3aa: CASSLRGGGNQPQHF; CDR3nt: TGTGCCAGCAGTTTAAGGGGCGGCGGGAATCAGCCCCAGCATTTT
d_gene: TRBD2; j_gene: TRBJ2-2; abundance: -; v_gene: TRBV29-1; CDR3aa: CSVEDFSGGPGGELFF; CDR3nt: TGCAGCGTTGAAGATTTTTCGGGGGGGCCCGGCGGGGAGCTGTTTTTT
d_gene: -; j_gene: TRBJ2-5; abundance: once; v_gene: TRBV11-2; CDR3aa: CASSPGGPGTVQETQYF; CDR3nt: TGTGCCAGCAGCCCCGGAGGCCCCGGAACAGTCCAAGAGACCCAGTACTTC
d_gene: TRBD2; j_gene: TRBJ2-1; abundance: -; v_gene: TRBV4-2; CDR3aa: CASSQVASGSADEQFF; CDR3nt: TGTGCCAGCAGCCAAGTGGCTAGCGGGAGTGCGGATGAGCAGTTCTTC
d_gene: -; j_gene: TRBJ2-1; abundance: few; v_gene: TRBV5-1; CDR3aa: CASSLGRGFDEQFF; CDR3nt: TGCGCCAGCAGCTTGGGTCGGGGATTCGATGAGCAGTTCTTC
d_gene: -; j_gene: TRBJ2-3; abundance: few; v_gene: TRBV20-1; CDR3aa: CSARGERGGGDTQYF; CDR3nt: TGCAGTGCTAGGGGTGAAAGGGGTGGCGGAGATACGCAGTATTTT
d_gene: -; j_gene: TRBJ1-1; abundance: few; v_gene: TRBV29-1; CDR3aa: CSVEAGWKGEAFF; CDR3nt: TGCAGCGTTGAAGCGGGGTGGAAAGGTGAAGCTTTCTTT
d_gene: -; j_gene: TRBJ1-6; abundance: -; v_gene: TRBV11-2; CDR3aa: CASSLGRGDMGSPLHF; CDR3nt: TGTGCCAGCAGCTTAGGCCGGGGGGACATGGGTTCACCCCTCCACTTT
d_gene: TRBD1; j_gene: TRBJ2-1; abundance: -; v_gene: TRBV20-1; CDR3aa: CSGQGYNEQFF; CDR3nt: TGCAGTGGACAGGGCTACAATGAGCAGTTCTTC
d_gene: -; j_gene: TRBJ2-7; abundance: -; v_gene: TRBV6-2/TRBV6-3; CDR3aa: CASSYGQKGYEQYF; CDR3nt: TGTGCCAGCAGTTACGGACAGAAAGGTTACGAGCAGTACTTC
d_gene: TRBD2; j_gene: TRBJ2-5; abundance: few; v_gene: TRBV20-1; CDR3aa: CSATGLASTVAQYF; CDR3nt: TGCAGTGCTACCGGACTAGCCTCGACAGTGGCCCAGTACTTC
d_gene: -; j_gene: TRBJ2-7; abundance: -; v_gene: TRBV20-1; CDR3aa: CSASRIKSYEQYF; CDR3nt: TGCAGTGCTAGCCGGATCAAGTCGTACGAGCAGTACTTC
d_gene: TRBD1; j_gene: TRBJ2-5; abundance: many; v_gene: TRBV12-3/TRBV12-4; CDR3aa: CASGSGTGVETQYF; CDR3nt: TGTGCCAGCGGATCCGGGACAGGGGTCGAGACCCAGTACTTC